These T cell receptor beta chains were read from a single sample in a study of cytomegalovirus exposure and HLA in healthy donors. Using immunoSEQ multiplex PCR, the repertoire was profiled, and TCRdb retains in-frame clones only, with some absent. The table records under 200,000 clones, 95% to 96% of them present only once. Sequenced sample: PBMCs. The receptor source for this set is a woman aged 18-30 years in good health and CMV-seronegative. The CDR3 runs from the conserved cysteine through the conserved F or W. D genes are given only for firm matches.

j_call: TRBJ1-3
v_call: TRBV6-5
d_call: -
cdr3_aa: CASSSGGRGNTIYF

j_call: TRBJ2-2
v_call: TRBV29-1
d_call: TRBD1
cdr3_aa: CSVEASDRDTGELFF

j_call: TRBJ1-6
v_call: TRBV2
d_call: TRBD1
cdr3_aa: CASNLQGIYNSPLHF

j_call: TRBJ2-7
v_call: TRBV5-1
d_call: -
cdr3_aa: CASSSGQPGGYEQYF

j_call: TRBJ1-5
v_call: TRBV4-2
d_call: TRBD1
cdr3_aa: CASSKQGGNQPQHF

j_call: TRBJ2-3
v_call: TRBV4-3
d_call: TRBD1
cdr3_aa: CASSQDLEQGVPDTQYF

j_call: TRBJ1-2
v_call: TRBV6-5
d_call: TRBD1
cdr3_aa: CASRTGDLYGYTF

j_call: TRBJ2-1
v_call: TRBV5-1
d_call: -
cdr3_aa: CASSLVPGARFF

j_call: TRBJ1-1
v_call: TRBV4-3
d_call: -
cdr3_aa: CASSQEGGGHSSWLSGPEAFF

j_call: TRBJ2-4
v_call: TRBV6-5
d_call: -
cdr3_aa: CASRQENIQYF

j_call: TRBJ1-1
v_call: TRBV19
d_call: -
cdr3_aa: CASSTTGPMNTEAFF

j_call: TRBJ2-1
v_call: TRBV27
d_call: TRBD2
cdr3_aa: CASSHLLAGGFNEQFF

j_call: TRBJ2-7
v_call: TRBV5-5
d_call: -
cdr3_aa: CATRDSSYEQYF

j_call: TRBJ1-2
v_call: TRBV5-1
d_call: TRBD1
cdr3_aa: CASSLTPGQAPYGYTF

j_call: TRBJ2-7
v_call: TRBV7-8
d_call: TRBD1
cdr3_aa: CASSLGDRDYEQYF

j_call: TRBJ2-7
v_call: TRBV14
d_call: -
cdr3_aa: CASSQDHEGTGRRSEQYF

j_call: TRBJ2-3
v_call: TRBV6-6
d_call: TRBD2
cdr3_aa: CASTDVGTRPDTQYF